This T cell receptor beta chain derives from a study of glioma-infiltrating T cells. Across the study: Glioblastomas were WHO grade IV, sampled at first diagnosis; low-grade were grade II. About one million peripheral T cells were targeted at roughly 4- to 11-fold coverage.

Using RNA template, CDR3s of TCR alpha and beta were amplified with iRepertoire arm-PCR. Tissue mRNA or PBMC total RNA, roughly 90-450 ng, went into one-step reverse transcription and amplification. TCRdb called the multiplex PCR reads again in MiXCR, with one record for every CDR3 protein. Of 300,000 to 450,000 distinct CDR3 sequences in the sample, 41% were seen once. This clonotype was detected a few times. What it recognizes is unknown. The study's findings and limits: Above-expected tissue-blood divergence occurred in all gliomas, most in low-grade ones.

CDR3 length: 14 amino acids. The V and J ends lost 5 bases and 2 bases respectively, with 14 bases between them. Germline CDR1 reads DFQATT; CDR2 reads SNEGSKA (reference sequence). This sequence was found in a human donor with low-grade glioma or glioblastoma, undergoing nonglioma brain surgery, or in good health (not recorded which). The gene calls are TRBV20-1 and TRBJ2-3, with D unclear. Sequences were obtained from glioma tissue, nonneoplastic brain tissue, or PBMCs (not recorded which). The CDR3 nucleotides read TGCAGTGCTCCCTCAGATATGTCCACAGATACGCAGTATTTT. Protein product: CSAPSDMSTDTQYF.